A single sample is the source of the 31 T cell receptor beta chains below, sequenced in a study of Graves' ophthalmopathy and Graves' hyperthyroidism. The sequenced template was RNA, covering the TCR beta CDR3 region. HTBI primers were used in a first-round RT-PCR, which preceded a second-round multiplex PCR. TCRdb reprocessed the multiplex PCR reads with MiXCR, giving one entry per CDR3 protein. Of 400,000 to 500,000 distinct CDR3 sequences in the sample, roughly 21% were seen once. The material sequenced was peripheral blood. The receptors were gathered from a woman younger than 30 with stable Graves' hyperthyroidism.

J is TRBJ1-1 and V is TRBV6-1; 9 nucleotides align to TRBD1. V was pared by 6 bases and J by 10 bases, with 9 bases of the junction left unmatched. CDR1 MNHNS and CDR2 SASEGT come from the germline V gene. The CDR3 covers 13 residues. CDR3 sequence reads: CASRPGQGGRAFF. As DNA, the CDR3 is TGTGCCAGCAGACCGGGACAGGGTGGAAGAGCTTTCTTT.

In this sample, this clonotype turned up many times. The CDR3 loop reads CATRQVNQPQHF. CDR3 DNA: TGTGCCACCCGACAGGTCAATCAGCCCCAGCATTTT. The chain joins TRBV28 to TRBJ1-5; D might be TRBD1 (6 bases). Germline V CDR1 and CDR2: MDHEN, SYDVKM. Between the trimmed V and J ends, which lost 10 bases and 3 bases, there was a span of 10 bases. This CDR3 comprises 12 residues.

The sample holds many counts of this clonotype. V is TRBV6-5 and J is TRBJ2-7; D might be TRBD2 (6 bases). This CDR3 is built from 14 residues. Per the germline V gene, CDR1 is MNHEY and CDR2 is SVGAGI. V was clipped by 7 bases and J by 7 bases, with 20 bases between them. CDR3 protein: CASTEQRAVREQYF. The CDR3 nucleotides read TGTGCCAGCACCGAGCAGCGGGCCGTACGGGAGCAGTACTTC.

This clonotype occurred many times. V usage is TRBV6-2 or TRBV6-3 and J usage is TRBJ1-1; 8 bases fit TRBD1. V gave up 6 bases and J gave up 10 bases; unmatched junction bases: 19. Germline V gene lookup returns CDR1 MNHEY and CDR2 SVGEGT. CDR3 length: 16 residues. The CDR3 DNA follows: TGTGCCAGCAGCCACCCAATGGACAGGGTCTTCTATCGAGCTTTCTTT. It encodes CASSHPMDRVFYRAFF.

The chain carries TRBV7-8 and TRBJ2-7, with D maybe TRBD1 (5 bases). This CDR3 region has 15 residues. Trimming cost V 6 bases and J 1 base, with 16 bases left between them. Germline-derived CDR1 and CDR2 are SGHVS and FQNEAQ. Written as DNA, the CDR3 is TGTGCCAGCAGTGCCGATCTAGGGGATTCCTACGAGCAGTACTTC. Protein: CASSADLGDSYEQYF.

This sequence joins TRBV6-1 and TRBJ2-7; D uncertain. Trimming pared 8 bases from V and 4 bases from J, leaving 9 bases between. Germline loops: CDR1 MNHNS, CDR2 SASEGT. The CDR3 totals 11 residues. The CDR3 DNA reads TGTGCCAGCCGGGTCGGTTACGAGCAGTACTTC. This gives the protein CASRVGYEQYF.

This clonotype was recorded at least ten times. The rearrangement uses TRBV15 and TRBJ2-2, with D hard to call. The CDR3 has 17 residues. The germline gives CDR1 LNHNV, CDR2 YYDKDF (reference sequence). The germline V and J ends were trimmed by 0 bases and 6 bases, with 17 bases remaining between them. This chain's CDR3 is CATSRDLSTYEAGELFF. The DNA of the CDR3 is TGTGCCACCAGCAGAGATTTGTCTACCTACGAGGCCGGGGAGCTGTTTTTT.

Only a few counts were recorded for this clonotype. The chain recombines TRBV6-1 with TRBJ1-1; TRBD1 agrees at 7 bases. The CDR3 covers 15 residues. Per the germline V gene, CDR1 is MNHNS and CDR2 is SASEGT. J was trimmed by 4 bases and V by 2 bases; bases with no gene match: 7. CDR3 in amino acids: CASSERSTGATEAFF. The DNA for the CDR3 is TGTGCCAGCAGTGAACGATCAACAGGGGCCACTGAAGCTTTCTTT.

This clonotype was observed at least ten times. The CDR3 DNA sequence: TGCAGTGCTCGCCAACTAGCGGGAGACTGGGAGACCCAGTACTTC. It specifies CSARQLAGDWETQYF. The V and J genes are TRBV20-1 and TRBJ2-5, with TRBD2 matching over 11 bases. Germline CDR1 and CDR2: DFQATT and SNEGSKA (reference sequence). J gave up 5 bases and V 5 bases, and 10 bases lay outside the gene matches. CDR3 length equals 15 residues.

The rearrangement links TRBV25-1 to TRBJ2-7; 7 bases line up with TRBD1. The germline V gene encodes CDR1 MGHDK and CDR2 SYGVNS. This CDR3 has 12 amino acids. V was pared by 7 bases and J by 2 bases, with 2 bases of the junction left unmatched. CDR3 DNA: TGTGCCAGCACCGACAGGGCCTACGAGCAGTACTTC. Its translation: CASTDRAYEQYF.

The genes are TRBV28 and TRBJ2-7; TRBD2 might be the D (5 bases). Germline assignment: CDR1 MDHEN and CDR2 SYDVKM. The length of the CDR3 is 15 residues. V lost 5 bases and J lost 0, with 14 bases in between. CDR3 protein: CASSSQRVHSYEQYF. The DNA of the CDR3 is TGTGCCAGCAGTAGTCAGAGGGTCCACTCCTACGAGCAGTACTTC.

CDR3 protein: CSAWENYGYTF. The CDR3 nucleotides read TGCAGTGCTTGGGAGAACTATGGCTACACCTTC. The chain carries TRBV20-1 and TRBJ1-2, with D unresolved. Germline V lookup: CDR1 DFQATT, CDR2 SNEGSKA (reference sequence). Trimming took 5 bases from V and 2 from J, leaving 6 bases between them. The CDR3 is made up of 11 amino acids.

V and J are TRBV4-1 and TRBJ2-5, with 7 bases identical to TRBD2. Germline V CDR1 and CDR2: MGHRA, YSYEKL. This CDR3 comprises 14 residues. The V and J ends lost 3 bases and 2 bases, in that order; junction bases with no gene match: 3. DNA for the CDR3: TGCGCCAGCAGCCACCCGGGACTACAAGAGACCCAGTACTTC. It encodes CASSHPGLQETQYF.

The table lists this clonotype with many counts. The genes are TRBV7-2 and TRBJ2-2, with 12 positions matching TRBD1. Trimming at V came to 5 bases and at J to 4 bases, leaving 8 bases not matched to a gene. The CDR3 length is 17 residues. The germline CDR1 and CDR2 sequences are SGHTA and FQGNSA. The CDR3 reads CASSPGTGGFGTGELFF. The CDR3 DNA reads as TGTGCCAGCAGCCCAGGGACAGGGGGCTTTGGCACCGGGGAGCTGTTTTTT.

This chain uses TRBV9 with TRBJ2-4, with 11 bases lining up with TRBD2. V shed 5 bases and J 8 bases; nucleotides not matched to a gene: 6. The germline V gene encodes CDR1 SGDLS and CDR2 YYNGEE. The CDR3 is 14 amino acids. The CDR3 nucleotides are TGTGCCAGCAGTTACGGACTAGCGGGTGACATTCAGTACTTC. It codes for CASSYGLAGDIQYF.

This clonotype was seen more than once but under ten times. The CDR3, as DNA: TGTGCCAGCAGTGCCGAGGCGGGACGATCTTCACCCCTCCACTTT. Translating gives CASSAEAGRSSPLHF. The V call is TRBV2, the J call TRBJ1-6, with TRBD1 as a possible D gene (5 bases). Per germline, CDR1 SNHLY and CDR2 FYNNEI. The length of the CDR3 is 15 residues. Trimming pared 4 bases from V and 9 bases from J, leaving 16 bases between.

This clonotype was seen only a few times. The chain employs TRBV10-3 and TRBJ1-5; D gene ambiguous. CDR3 size: 13 residues. Germline V gene sequence: CDR1 ENHRY, CDR2 SYGVKD. The germline V and J ends were trimmed by 5 bases and 7 bases, with 12 bases remaining between them. The CDR3 coding sequence is TGTGCCATCAGTCCCAGGCTTGGCCAGCCCCAGCATTTT. Amino acids: CAISPRLGQPQHF.

This clonotype was counted a few times. The chain recombines TRBV5-1 with TRBJ2-7, with 7 bases lining up with TRBD2. In germline, CDR1 is SGHRS, CDR2 YFSETQ. Trimming cost V 5 bases and J 6 bases; bases outside gene matches: 14. The CDR3 is 15 amino acids. Here the CDR3 DNA reads TGCGCCAGCAGTCTAAGGACTAGTTTCCCCTCCGAGCAGTACTTC. Its protein is CASSLRTSFPSEQYF.

This clonotype occurred many times. The gene calls are TRBV20-1 and TRBJ2-7; D might be TRBD2 (6 bases). Trimming removed 5 bases at V and 0 bases at J, with 17 bases between. CDR3 length: 15 residues. Germline assignment: CDR1 DFQATT and CDR2 SNEGSKA (reference sequence). The CDR3 DNA reads as TGCAGTGCTCGCTTGATAGCGGCTAGCTCCTACGAGCAGTACTTC. It codes for CSARLIAASSYEQYF.

This clonotype appeared many times. One end of the junction varies from germline; a read error may be responsible. V is TRBV7-7 and J is TRBJ2-5; the match to TRBD1 covers 9 bases. This CDR3 region has 14 residues. The germline V gene encodes CDR1 SSHAT and CDR2 FNYEAQ (reference sequence). DNA of the CDR3: TGTGCTAGCAGCCCGCGGACAGGGGTTGAGACCCAGTACTTC. Its translation: CASSPRTGVETQYF.

The chain couples TRBV11-2 to TRBJ1-2; TRBD1 agrees at 10 bases. There are 16 residues in the CDR3. The germline V gene encodes CDR1 SGHAT and CDR2 FQNNGV. V gave up 1 base and J gave up 4 bases; unmatched junction bases: 6. Written as DNA, the CDR3 is TGTGCCAGCAGCTTAGGTGGGACAGGGGTTAGCTATGGCTACACCTTC. Its protein is CASSLGGTGVSYGYTF.

V and J are TRBV6-1 and TRBJ1-5; D remains unclear. From germline, CDR1 is MNHNS and CDR2 SASEGT. The V gene lost 5 bases and the J gene lost 2 bases, with 13 bases spanning the gap. The CDR3 has 15 residues. The CDR3 region has the DNA TGTGCCAGCAGTCCAAGGGCCACTCGCAATCAGCCCCAGCATTTT. Translating it yields CASSPRATRNQPQHF.

This rearrangement joins TRBV12-3 or TRBV12-4 to TRBJ1-3; no clear D. The ends were cut back, 2 bases at V and 4 bases at J, with 6 bases in the middle. The CDR3 contains 13 residues. The chain's CDR3 is CASSLYTGNTIYF. CDR3 DNA: TGTGCCAGCAGTTTATACACCGGAAACACCATATATTTT.

Remarks on this clonotype: This may stem from a read error, because a much larger clone lies one nucleotide away. The chain uses TRBV27 and TRBJ2-7; 11 bases agree with TRBD1. The CDR3 loop spans 17 amino acids. Germline values: CDR1 MNHEY, CDR2 SMNVEV (reference sequence). CDR3 loop: CASSQNPGTGGTYGQYF. The CDR3 DNA follows: TGTGCCAGCAGCCAAAACCCCGGGACAGGGGGTACCTACGGGCAGTACTTC.

There are many counts of this clonotype. The chain combines TRBV12-3 or TRBV12-4 with TRBJ1-3; D uncertain. The CDR3 covers 14 residues. Trimming shortened V by 3 bases and J by 0 bases, and 6 bases separated the two germline ends. The CDR3 loop reads CASSFGSSGNTIYF. Here the CDR3 DNA reads TGTGCCAGCAGTTTTGGGAGCTCTGGAAACACCATATATTTT.

This clonotype was recorded many times. The CDR3 protein is CASELAFGTQYF. Written as DNA, the CDR3 is TGTGCCAGCGAACTAGCGTTCGGTACGCAGTATTTT. The rearrangement links TRBV12-3 or TRBV12-4 to TRBJ2-3; 7 bases align to TRBD2. The CDR3 is 12 residues long. V dropped 8 bases and J dropped 8; count of bases not matched to a gene: 7.

This clonotype was counted many times. V usage is TRBV20-1 and J usage is TRBJ2-7; D is ambiguous. The CDR3 is made up of 16 amino acids. Looked up from germline, CDR1 is DFQATT and CDR2 is SNEGSKA (reference sequence). Trimming took 0 bases from V and 2 from J, leaving 17 bases between them. The CDR3 protein is CSARDESAGRPYEQYF. CDR3 in DNA: TGCAGTGCTAGAGATGAGTCAGCCGGACGCCCCTACGAGCAGTACTTC.

The sample holds many counts of this clonotype. The chain is built from TRBV20-1 and TRBJ1-1; tentatively, D is TRBD1 (6 bases). With 4 bases removed from V and 7 bases from J, the gap between germline ends came to 16 bases. The germline CDR1 and CDR2 sequences are DFQATT and SNEGSKA (reference sequence). CDR3 length: 13 amino acids. The CDR3, as DNA: TGCAGTGCTAAAGGTCAGGGGTATAGTGAAGCTTTCTTT. This translates into CSAKGQGYSEAFF.

Many counts were recorded for this clonotype. This chain links TRBV3-1 with TRBJ1-5; D unresolved. The CDR3 loop spans 13 amino acids. V was shortened by 1 base and J by 6 bases, with 7 bases between the two germline ends. Germline CDR1 reads LGHDT; CDR2 reads YNNKEL (reference sequence). Here the CDR3 reads CASSQGTSQPQHF. The CDR3 nucleotides are TGTGCCAGCAGCCAAGGGACTTCTCAGCCCCAGCATTTT.

This clonotype appeared many times. This chain links TRBV7-9 with TRBJ1-2; no definite D call. The V end was cut by 2 bases, the J end by 5 bases, with 12 bases between. CDR1 is SEHNR and CDR2 is FQNEAQ in the germline V gene (reference sequence). This CDR3 contains 14 residues. The CDR3 DNA sequence: TGTGCCAGCAGCTTACAATCGGGCTCGTATGGCTACACCTTC. It yields the protein CASSLQSGSYGYTF.

This clonotype was seen more than once but under ten times. The rearrangement links TRBV28 to TRBJ1-1, with D possibly being TRBD1 (5 bases). Germline V gene lookup returns CDR1 MDHEN and CDR2 SYDVKM. This CDR3 has 13 residues. V lost 2 bases, J lost 6 bases, and 10 bases lay in between. The DNA of the CDR3 is TGTGCCAGCAGTTTACCGGGCAGGGCTGAAGCTTTCTTT. As protein: CASSLPGRAEAFF.